What follows are 28 T cell receptor beta chains derived from one specimen sequenced in a study of blood T cell repertoires in COVID-19. Produced via immunoSEQ multiplex PCR; TCRdb's table is partial and in-frame only. The table has about 220,000 clones, roughly 82% seen once. The specimen sequenced was peripheral blood. The receptors come from a man aged 50 to 60 with active or convalescent COVID-19.

The chain employs TRBV15 and TRBJ1-6, with TRBD1 as a possible D gene (5 bases). Trimming shortened V by 4 bases and J by 11 bases, and 15 bases separated the two germline ends. CDR1 LNHNV and CDR2 YYDKDF come from the germline V gene (reference sequence). The CDR3 runs to 14 residues. The CDR3 here is CATSMTQGTTPLHF. DNA of the CDR3: TGTGCCACCAGCATGACCCAGGGTACAACACCCCTCCACTTT.

This clone was seen once. V usage is TRBV5-1 and J usage is TRBJ2-1; TRBD1 is a possible D gene (6 bases). V was trimmed by 3 bases and J by 0 bases, leaving 10 bases between them. CDR1 and CDR2 from the germline V gene are SGHRS and YFSETQ. The CDR3 contains 15 residues. In DNA form, the CDR3 reads TGCGCCAGCAGCTATGGACAGAACTCCTACAATGAGCAGTTCTTC. Its translation is CASSYGQNSYNEQFF.

The gene calls are TRBV7-2 and TRBJ1-1; 9 bases line up with TRBD1. This CDR3 has 15 residues. The germline V gene encodes CDR1 SGHTA and CDR2 FQGNSA. The J segment lost 3 bases and the V segment lost 5 bases, leaving 7 bases of the junction unmatched. The CDR3 here is CASSATGGLYTEAFF. The CDR3 DNA follows: TGTGCCAGCAGCGCCACAGGGGGCTTGTACACTGAAGCTTTCTTT.

The V gene is TRBV11-2, the J gene TRBJ2-5, with D tentatively TRBD1 (6 bases). Germline loops: CDR1 SGHAT, CDR2 FQNNGV. The germline V and J ends were trimmed by 2 bases and 2 bases, with 21 bases remaining between them. CDR3 length equals 18 residues. The CDR3 reads CASSLRIGQLRGQETQYF. In DNA, the CDR3 is TGTGCCAGCAGCTTACGGATAGGACAGCTTCGGGGACAAGAGACCCAGTACTTC.

This chain connects TRBV5-1 to TRBJ1-6; TRBD1 agrees at 7 bases. This CDR3 is 15 amino acids long. Germline CDR1 SGHRS, CDR2 YFSETQ. With 4 bases clipped from V and 2 bases from J, the junction kept 3 bases outside the gene matches. In DNA, the CDR3 is TGCGCCAGCAGCCCTCAGGGGGCCTATAATTCACCCCTCCACTTT. Translation gives CASSPQGAYNSPLHF.

The rearrangement uses TRBV19 and TRBJ2-1; D perhaps matches TRBD2 (7 bases). The CDR3 runs 14 residues. Germline CDR1 LNHDA, CDR2 SQIVND (reference sequence). Trimming took off 9 bases at V and 7 bases at J, with 19 bases between the two ends. CDR3 in DNA: TGTGCCAGCGCGGGGGCAATTGGGTTAAATGAGCAGTTCTTC. It specifies CASAGAIGLNEQFF.

This clone was seen a single time. The chain links TRBV3-1 (or the pseudogene TRBV3-2) to TRBJ2-5; D is perhaps TRBD1 (6 bases). The germline CDR1 and CDR2 sequences are LGHDT and YNNKEL (reference sequence). CDR3 size: 13 residues. V was shortened by 4 bases and J by 5 bases, with 11 bases between the two germline ends. In DNA, the CDR3 is TGTGCCAGCAGCCTACAGGGAGCGGAGACCCAGTACTTC. This gives the protein CASSLQGAETQYF.

The V gene is TRBV6-1, the J gene TRBJ1-5; D is unclear. V was pared by 3 bases and J by 3 bases, with 6 bases between. The CDR3 is made up of 13 amino acids. CDR1 and CDR2 (germline): MNHNS, SASEGT. The CDR3 bases are TGTGCCAGCAGTGATAGCAACAATCAGCCCCAGCATTTT. Encoded protein: CASSDSNNQPQHF.

This clone was recorded once. The chain has TRBV29-1 and TRBJ1-2; 7 nucleotides align to TRBD1. CDR3 length equals 13 residues. The germline V gene has CDR1 SQVTM and CDR2 ANQGSEA. The V segment lost 6 bases and the J segment 2 bases; nucleotides outside the gene matches: 6. In DNA, the CDR3 is TGCAGCGTCGCAATACAGGGGAACTATGGCTACACCTTC. Translated: CSVAIQGNYGYTF.

The chain uses TRBV9 and TRBJ1-1; D uncertain. The V end was cut by 6 bases, the J end by 2 bases, with 17 bases between. Germline V gene sequence: CDR1 SGDLS, CDR2 YYNGEE. CDR3 size: 15 residues. CDR3 residues: CASTALGGLNTEAFF. Here the CDR3 DNA reads TGTGCCAGCACGGCACTGGGCGGGTTAAACACTGAAGCTTTCTTT.

V and J are TRBV18 and TRBJ1-2; the D gene is possibly TRBD1 (5 bases). The CDR3 totals 15 residues. Germline lookup yields CDR1 KGHSH and CDR2 LQKENI. The ends were cut back, 2 bases at V and 5 bases at J, with 15 bases in the middle. CDR3 sequence (DNA): TGTGCCAGCTCACCATCATCGGGGGAAGGGTATGGCTACACCTTC. Protein sequence: CASSPSSGEGYGYTF.

The chain has TRBV7-6 and TRBJ2-5; 7 positions agree with TRBD2. The CDR3 is 17 residues long. Unmatched junction bases numbered 16, after V lost 4 bases and J lost 5 bases. Germline V gene sequence: CDR1 SGHVS, CDR2 FNYEAQ. This CDR3 reads CASSSGLRGRWGETQYF. DNA of the CDR3: TGTGCCAGCAGCTCCGGACTGCGCGGGAGATGGGGGGAGACCCAGTACTTC.

The chain joins TRBV10-2 to TRBJ2-7; a weak D match, TRBD1 (6 bases). CDR3 size: 13 residues. Germline V lookup: CDR1 WSHSY, CDR2 SAAADI. V was pared by 6 bases and J by 7 bases, with 16 bases between. CDR3 in amino acids: CASSPSGVLEQYF. DNA for the CDR3: TGCGCCAGCAGCCCCTCAGGGGTTTTGGAGCAGTACTTC.

The chain combines TRBV7-8 with TRBJ1-5; unclear D gene. CDR1 and CDR2 (germline): SGHVS, FQNEAQ. Trimming took 1 base from V and 2 from J, leaving 12 bases between them. The CDR3 runs 16 residues. The DNA for the CDR3 is TGTGCCAGCAGCTTAGATATGGGTCAGGGCAATCAGCCCCAGCATTTT. Its protein product is CASSLDMGQGNQPQHF.

The V call is TRBV7-3, the J call TRBJ2-3, with 8 bases fitting TRBD1. This CDR3 is built from 15 residues. Germline-derived CDR1 and CDR2 are SGHTA and FQGTGA. The trim removed 2 bases at V and 1 base at J, leaving 2 bases unmatched. The CDR3: CASSLAGQGTDTQYF. As DNA, the CDR3 is TGTGCCAGCAGCTTAGCGGGACAGGGCACAGATACGCAGTATTTT.

This clone was seen more than once but under ten times. The V gene is TRBV19, the J gene TRBJ1-5; 7 bases are shared with TRBD1. CDR1 and CDR2 (germline): LNHDA, SQIVND (reference sequence). The CDR3 covers 14 residues. The ends lost 5 bases at V and 2 bases at J; junction bases unmatched: 3. CDR3: CASSLDRRNQPQHF. In DNA, the CDR3 is TGTGCCAGTAGTTTGGACAGGCGCAATCAGCCCCAGCATTTT.

J is TRBJ1-1 and V is TRBV4-2, with D unresolved. CDR1 and CDR2 (germline): LGHNA, YNFKEQ. The CDR3 has 14 amino acids. Trimming took off 0 bases at V and 1 base at J, with 6 bases between the two ends. The CDR3 protein is CASSQDFSNTEAFF. CDR3 DNA: TGTGCCAGCAGCCAAGATTTCTCGAACACTGAAGCTTTCTTT.

The chain links TRBV7-2 to TRBJ2-7; 12 nucleotides agree with TRBD2. Germline values: CDR1 SGHTA, CDR2 FQGNSA. The J segment lost 3 bases and the V segment lost 6 bases, leaving 3 bases of the junction unmatched. This CDR3 has 14 amino acids. The CDR3: CASRQTSGSYEQYF. The DNA for the CDR3 is TGTGCCAGCAGACAGACTAGCGGGAGCTACGAGCAGTACTTC.

This clone has just one count. This chain connects TRBV4-1 to TRBJ2-3; 15 nucleotides match TRBD2. Losses at the gene ends were 4 bases for V and 5 bases for J; bases not matched to a gene: 4. The germline CDR1 and CDR2 sequences are MGHRA and YSYEKL. This CDR3 contains 16 residues. This CDR3 reads CASSRTSGGGGDTQYF. CDR3 sequence (DNA): TGCGCCAGCAGCCGGACTAGCGGGGGGGGTGGAGATACGCAGTATTTT.

Concerning this clone: Mismatch with germline at one junction end may stem from a read error. This chain joins TRBV7-2 and TRBJ2-6, with D perhaps matching TRBD2 (5 bases). This CDR3 comprises 20 residues. CDR1 and CDR2 (germline): SGHTA, FQGNSA. DNA of the CDR3: TGTGCCAGCAGTTTAGCTCCCTCCCTATACGGACTCTCTGGGGCCAACGTCCTGACTTTC. Its protein product is CASSLAPSLYGLSGANVLTF.

This rearrangement joins TRBV19 to TRBJ2-2; weak D call: TRBD1 (6 bases). The ends were cut back, 8 bases at V and 4 bases at J, with 11 bases in the middle. The CDR3 has 13 amino acids. In germline, CDR1 is LNHDA, CDR2 SQIVND (reference sequence). The CDR3, as DNA: TGTGCCAGTGAGGACAGCTTCACCGGGGAGCTGTTTTTT. It translates to CASEDSFTGELFF.

The rearrangement links TRBV5-4 to TRBJ1-1; tentatively, D is TRBD1 (6 bases). Germline lookup yields CDR1 SGHNT and CDR2 YYREEE (reference sequence). The CDR3 totals 13 residues. V dropped 5 bases and J dropped 4 bases, with 12 bases sitting between them. CDR3 in amino acids: CASSYQGRTEAFF. The CDR3 DNA sequence: TGTGCCAGCAGTTACCAGGGGCGCACTGAAGCTTTCTTT. Full variable domain (missing parts from reference TRBV5-4 and TRBJ1-1): ETGVTQSPTHLIKTRGQQVTLRCSSQSGHNTVSWYQQALGQGPQFIFQYYREEENGRGNFPPRFSGLQFPNYSSELNVNALELDDSALYLCASSYQGRTEAFFGQGTRLTVV.

V and J are TRBV7-9 and TRBJ2-7; possibly TRBD2 for D (6 bases). Germline V gene lookup returns CDR1 SEHNR and CDR2 FQNEAQ (reference sequence). V was cut by 1 base and J by 5 bases, with 15 bases left in between. The CDR3 runs to 15 residues. CDR3 DNA: TGTGCCAGCAGCTTAGATTTCGGGGGTAGTAACGAGCAGTACGTC. Translation gives CASSLDFGGSNEQYV.

This chain uses TRBV18 with TRBJ2-5; the D gene is possibly TRBD1 (6 bases). CDR1 and CDR2 (germline): KGHSH, LQKENI. This CDR3 is built from 13 residues. Deletions cut 4 bases from V and 2 bases from J, with 8 bases between. The CDR3 DNA sequence: TGTGCCAGCTCACGTGGACAGCAAGAGACCCAGTACTTC. Encoded protein: CASSRGQQETQYF.

In nucleotides, the CDR3 is TGTGCCAGCAGCTTACTAACAGGGGTAGGAAACACCATATATTTT. This gives the protein CASSLLTGVGNTIYF. The V and J genes are TRBV7-9 and TRBJ1-3; TRBD1 agrees at 7 bases. V shed 2 bases, J shed 4 bases, and the junction held 5 bases outside the gene matches. Germline V CDR1 and CDR2: SEHNR, FQNEAQ (reference sequence). The CDR3 runs 15 residues.

The chain is built from TRBV29-1 and TRBJ2-5; D is perhaps TRBD2 (6 bases). Germline assignment: CDR1 SQVTM and CDR2 ANQGSEA. CDR3 length: 12 amino acids. V lost 6 bases, J lost 7 bases, and 15 bases lay in between. The CDR3 DNA reads TGCAGCGTCGATCTACTAGCTACGACCCAGTACTTC. The encoded protein is CSVDLLATTQYF.

The chain links TRBV9 to TRBJ2-1, with 9 bases aligning to TRBD1. Germline lookup yields CDR1 SGDLS and CDR2 YYNGEE. The CDR3 covers 14 residues. V shed 0 bases and J 9 bases; nucleotides not matched to a gene: 4. This CDR3 is CASSVASDRGEQFF. CDR3 in DNA: TGTGCCAGCAGCGTAGCTTCGGACAGGGGTGAGCAGTTCTTC.

This rearrangement joins TRBV28 to TRBJ2-5; TRBD2 agrees at 8 bases. The CDR3 extends over 16 amino acids. Germline assignment: CDR1 MDHEN and CDR2 SYDVKM. J lost 2 bases, V lost 7 bases, and 12 bases had no gene match. CDR3 region: CASTTSRASGQETQYF. The DNA of the CDR3 is TGTGCCAGCACCACTTCCCGGGCTAGCGGGCAAGAGACCCAGTACTTC.